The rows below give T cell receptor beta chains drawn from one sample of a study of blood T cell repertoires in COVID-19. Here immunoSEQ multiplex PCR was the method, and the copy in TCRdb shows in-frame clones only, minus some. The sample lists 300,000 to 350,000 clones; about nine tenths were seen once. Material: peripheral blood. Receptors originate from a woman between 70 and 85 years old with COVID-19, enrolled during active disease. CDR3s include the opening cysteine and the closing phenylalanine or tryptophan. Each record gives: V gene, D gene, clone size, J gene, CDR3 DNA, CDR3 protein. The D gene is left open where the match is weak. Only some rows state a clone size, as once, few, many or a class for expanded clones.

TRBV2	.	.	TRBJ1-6	TGTGCCAGCAGTGAACTGATGGGAGGCTCACCCCTCCACTTT	CASSELMGGSPLHF
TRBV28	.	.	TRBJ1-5	TGTGCCAGCAGGCGACAGGCGAATCAGCCCCAGCATTTT	CASRRQANQPQHF
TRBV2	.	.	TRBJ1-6	TGTGCCAGCACTCGAGTGCGGGTTAATTCACCCCTCCACTTT	CASTRVRVNSPLHF
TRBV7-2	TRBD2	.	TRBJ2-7	TGTGCCAGCAGCCTCACTAGCGGGGGGCACTCCTACGAGCAGTACTTC	CASSLTSGGHSYEQYF
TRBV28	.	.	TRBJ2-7	TGTGCCAGCAGTTGGACACATACACAACAGTACTTC	CASSWTHTQQYF
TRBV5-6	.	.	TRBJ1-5	TGTGCCAGCAGCCTGGGGGAGGGGAGCAATCAGCCCCAGCATTTT	CASSLGEGSNQPQHF
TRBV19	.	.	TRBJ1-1	TGTGCCAGTAGTTTTCAGGGAACTGAAGCTTTCTTT	CASSFQGTEAFF
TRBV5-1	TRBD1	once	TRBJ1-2	TGCGCCAGCAGCTCCTGGGACAGGGGAGGAGATGGCTACACCTTC	CASSSWDRGGDGYTF
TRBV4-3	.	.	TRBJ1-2	TGCGCCAGCAGCCAAGATGCAGTGAACTATGGCTACACCTTC	CASSQDAVNYGYTF
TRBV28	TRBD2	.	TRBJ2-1	TGTGCCAGCAGTCCTCTGGGGCTAGCGGGGGAGAATGAGCAGTTCTTC	CASSPLGLAGENEQFF
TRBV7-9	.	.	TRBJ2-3	TGTGCCAGCAGCGTATGGTTCTCCGAGGGGGCAGATACGCAGTATTTT	CASSVWFSEGADTQYF
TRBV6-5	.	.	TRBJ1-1	TGTGCCAGCAGCTGGGGGGCTGAAGCTTTCTTT	CASSWGAEAFF
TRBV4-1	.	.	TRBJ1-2	TGCGCCAGCAGCCAAGAATGGACGCCGGGAGGCTACACCTTC	CASSQEWTPGGYTF
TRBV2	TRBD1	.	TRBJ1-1	TGTGCCAGCAGTACAGGGGGAGAAACTGAAGCTTTCTTT	CASSTGGETEAFF
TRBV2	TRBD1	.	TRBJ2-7	TGTGCCAGCAGTTTAGGGACAGGGGCCTACGAGCAGTACTTC	CASSLGTGAYEQYF
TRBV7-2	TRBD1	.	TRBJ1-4	TGTGCCAGCAGCTTAGTACCCGCCGGGACAGTAAATGAAAAACTGTTTTTT	CASSLVPAGTVNEKLFF
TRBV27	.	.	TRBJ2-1	TGTGCCAGCAGTTCCACGGGGAGCTCCTACAATGAGCAGTTCTTC	CASSSTGSSYNEQFF
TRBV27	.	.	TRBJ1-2	TGTGCCAGCAGTACCCGGGACACCAGGGGTGGCTACACCTTC	CASSTRDTRGGYTF
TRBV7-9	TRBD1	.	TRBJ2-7	TGTGCCAGCAGCTCCACGATGACCGGGACAGGGGAATACGAGCAGTACTTC	CASSSTMTGTGEYEQYF
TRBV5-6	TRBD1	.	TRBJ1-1	TGTGCCAGCAGCTTGGCAATACAGGGGGCGGCTGAAGCTTTCTTT	CASSLAIQGAAEAFF
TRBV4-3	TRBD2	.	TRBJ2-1	TGCGCCAGCAGCCAAGGGGCCACTAGCGGGGCATATGAGCAGTTCTTC	CASSQGATSGAYEQFF
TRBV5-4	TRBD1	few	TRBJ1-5	TGTGCCAGCAGCTCACAGGGGGCGGATCAGCCCCAGCATTTT	CASSSQGADQPQHF
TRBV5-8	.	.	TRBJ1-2	TGTGCCAGCAGCCCTGAGGGGTACGGGACTGCGGGCTACACCTTC	CASSPEGYGTAGYTF
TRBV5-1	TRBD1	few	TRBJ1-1	TGCGCCAGCAGCTTCACAGGGGGCGGCACTGAAGCTTTCTTT	CASSFTGGGTEAFF
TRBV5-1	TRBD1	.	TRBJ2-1	TGCGCCAGCAGCCTTACAGGGGGCACTAACAATGAGCAGTTCTTC	CASSLTGGTNNEQFF
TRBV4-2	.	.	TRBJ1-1	TGTGCCAGCAGCCAAGATAAGGGACATCCGAACACTGAAGCTTTCTTT	CASSQDKGHPNTEAFF
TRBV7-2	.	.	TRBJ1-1	TGTGCCAGCAGCTCTAAAAGCATGAACACTGAAGCTTTCTTT	CASSSKSMNTEAFF
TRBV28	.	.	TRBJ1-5	TGTGCCAGCAGACCGACAGGTTCCCGGCAGCCCCAGCATTTT	CASRPTGSRQPQHF
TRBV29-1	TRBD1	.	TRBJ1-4	TGCAGCGCCACAGGGGGCTCGAATGAAAAACTGTTTTTT	CSATGGSNEKLFF
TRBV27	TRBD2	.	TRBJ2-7	TGTGCCAGCAGCCCCGGGAGGCACGAGCAGTACTTC	CASSPGRHEQYF
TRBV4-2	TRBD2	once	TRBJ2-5	TGTGCCAGCAGCCAAGTGCGGGGGGGCCGGGAGACCCAGTACTTC	CASSQVRGGRETQYF
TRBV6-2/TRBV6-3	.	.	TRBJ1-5	TGTGCCAGCAGTTACTCGAGGGTAAGCAATCAGCCCCAGCATTTT	CASSYSRVSNQPQHF
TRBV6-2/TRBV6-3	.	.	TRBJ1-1	TGTGCCAGCAGCTTAGATCGGGGGGCTACTGAAGCTTTCTTT	CASSLDRGATEAFF
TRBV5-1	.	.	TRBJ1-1	TGCGCCAGCAGCTCCAGGGAGGGGAGCACTGAAGCTTTCTTT	CASSSREGSTEAFF
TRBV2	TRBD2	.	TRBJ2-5	TGTGCCAGCAGTGCCGTAATAGCGGGGGGGCGGGAGACCCAGTACTTC	CASSAVIAGGRETQYF
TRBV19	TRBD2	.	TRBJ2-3	TGTGCCAGTAGTACCCTAGAAGCGGGGAGCACAGATACGCAGTATTTT	CASSTLEAGSTDTQYF
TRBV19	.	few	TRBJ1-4	TGTGCCAGTAGTATACGAGAGGGAAACGAAAAACTGTTTTTT	CASSIREGNEKLFF
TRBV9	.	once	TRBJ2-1	TGTGCCAGCAGCGTAGAGGGGGGGCGCGTGCAGTTCTTC	CASSVEGGRVQFF
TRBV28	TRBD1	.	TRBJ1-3	TGTGCCAGCAGTTATACAGGGGGCAGCGGAAACACCATATATTTT	CASSYTGGSGNTIYF
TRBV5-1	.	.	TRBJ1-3	TGCGCCAGCAGCTTGGCCGGGGGGACATCAACTCGAAACACCATATATTTT	CASSLAGGTSTRNTIYF
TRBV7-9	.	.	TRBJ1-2	TGTGCCAGCAGCTTAGAGCCCACTCAAGCTCCTGGCTACACCTTC	CASSLEPTQAPGYTF
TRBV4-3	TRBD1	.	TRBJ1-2	TGCGCCAGCAGCCAAGACAACCCGCCGAGACAGGGGGCTTGGGGCTACACCTTC	CASSQDNPPRQGAWGYTF
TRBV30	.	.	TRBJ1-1	TGTGCCTGGATCCGACACCCGAACACTGAAGCTTTCTTT	CAWIRHPNTEAFF
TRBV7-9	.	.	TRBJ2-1	TGTGCCAGCAGCTCAGAAACAACCTCCCGGGGACTCCATGAGCAGTTCTTC	CASSSETTSRGLHEQFF
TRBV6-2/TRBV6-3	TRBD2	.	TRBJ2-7	TGTGCCAGCAGTTATCTAACTAGCGGGGGACCTCGGGAGCAGTACTTC	CASSYLTSGGPREQYF
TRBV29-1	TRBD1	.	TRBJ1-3	TGCAGCGTTCTACAGGGGAGCTCTGGAAACACCATATATTTT	CSVLQGSSGNTIYF
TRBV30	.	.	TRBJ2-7	TGTGCCTGGAGTCCGACGGACACCTACGAGCAGTACTTC	CAWSPTDTYEQYF
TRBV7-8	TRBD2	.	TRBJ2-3	TGTGCCAGCAGCTTAGGGCGGGGGGGCCGAACAGATACGCAGTATTTT	CASSLGRGGRTDTQYF
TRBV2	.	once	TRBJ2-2	TGTGCCAGCAGTGGGGCGGGGAGGACTGGGGAGCTGTTTTTT	CASSGAGRTGELFF
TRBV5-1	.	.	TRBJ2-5	TGCGCCAGCAGCTTGGCGGCTAGCGCAGAGACCCAGTACTTC	CASSLAASAETQYF
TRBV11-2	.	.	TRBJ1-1	TGTGCCAGCAGCTACAGTCTGAACACTGAAGCTTTCTTT	CASSYSLNTEAFF
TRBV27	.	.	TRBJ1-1	TGTGCCAGCAGTTCGTCGACAGGGAACACTGAAGCTTTCTTT	CASSSSTGNTEAFF
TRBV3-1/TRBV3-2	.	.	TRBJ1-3	TGTGCCAGCAGCCAAAAGGGGTCTGGAAACACCATATATTTT	CASSQKGSGNTIYF
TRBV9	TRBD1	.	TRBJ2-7	TGTGCCAGCAGCAGGGGGACAGGCCGCACTTACGAGCAGTACTTC	CASSRGTGRTYEQYF
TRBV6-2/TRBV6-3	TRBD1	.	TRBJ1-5	TGTGCCAGCAGTTACAATCTCGGGACAGGGTGGGGTCAGCCCCAGCATTTT	CASSYNLGTGWGQPQHF
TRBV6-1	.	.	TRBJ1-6	TGTGCCAGCAGTGATATAGGGGGTAATTTTTCACCCCTCCACTTT	CASSDIGGNFSPLHF
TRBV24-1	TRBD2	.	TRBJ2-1	TGTGCCACCAGTGATTTGCCCCATCATACTAGCGGGGGGTACAATGAGCAGTTCTTC	CATSDLPHHTSGGYNEQFF
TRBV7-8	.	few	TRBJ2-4	TGTGCCAGCAGCCCGAACCGACAGCTCCTAGCCAAAAACATTCAGTACTTC	CASSPNRQLLAKNIQYF
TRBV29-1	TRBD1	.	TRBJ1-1	TGCAGCGTTGTCAGGGGGACCTCGAACACTGAAGCTTTCTTT	CSVVRGTSNTEAFF
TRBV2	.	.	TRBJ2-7	TGTGCCTCCAGGGCCGAGGTCGAGGAGCAGTACTTC	CASRAEVEEQYF